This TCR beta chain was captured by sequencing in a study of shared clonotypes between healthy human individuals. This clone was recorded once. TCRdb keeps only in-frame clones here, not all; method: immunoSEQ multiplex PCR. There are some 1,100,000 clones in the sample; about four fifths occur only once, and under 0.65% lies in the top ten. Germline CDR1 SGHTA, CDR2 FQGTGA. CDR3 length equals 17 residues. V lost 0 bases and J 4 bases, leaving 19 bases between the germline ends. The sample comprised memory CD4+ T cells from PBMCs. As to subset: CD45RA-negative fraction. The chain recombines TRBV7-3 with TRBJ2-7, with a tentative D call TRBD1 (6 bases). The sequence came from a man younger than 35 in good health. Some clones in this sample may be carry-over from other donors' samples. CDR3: CASSLTIWNRERYEQYF. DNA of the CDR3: TGTGCCAGCAGCTTAACTATTTGGAACAGGGAGAGATACGAGCAGTACTTC.